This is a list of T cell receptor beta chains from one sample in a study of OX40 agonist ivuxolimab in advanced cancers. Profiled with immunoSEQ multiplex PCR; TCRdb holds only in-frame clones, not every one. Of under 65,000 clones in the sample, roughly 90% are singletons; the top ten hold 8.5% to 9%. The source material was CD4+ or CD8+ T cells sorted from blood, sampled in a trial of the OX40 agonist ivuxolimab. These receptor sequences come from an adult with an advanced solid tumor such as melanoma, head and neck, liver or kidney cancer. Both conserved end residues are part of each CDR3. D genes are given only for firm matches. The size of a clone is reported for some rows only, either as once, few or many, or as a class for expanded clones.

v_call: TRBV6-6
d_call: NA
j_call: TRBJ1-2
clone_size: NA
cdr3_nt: TGTGCCAGCAGTTATGACGGGGGGCTCGGCTACACCTTC
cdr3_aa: CASSYDGGLGYTF

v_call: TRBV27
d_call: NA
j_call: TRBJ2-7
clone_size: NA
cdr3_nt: TGTGCCAGCAGTTCCCCCCCCTACGAGCAGTACTTC
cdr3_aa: CASSSPPYEQYF

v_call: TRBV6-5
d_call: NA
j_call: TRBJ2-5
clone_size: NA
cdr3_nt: TGTGCCAGCAGTTATGGGGAGACCCAGTACTTC
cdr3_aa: CASSYGETQYF

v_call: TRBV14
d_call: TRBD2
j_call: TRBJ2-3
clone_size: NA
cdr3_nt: TGTGCCAGCAGCCGACTATCCGGGACTAGCGGGAGTGGTGACACAGATACGCAGTATTTT
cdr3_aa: CASSRLSGTSGSGDTDTQYF

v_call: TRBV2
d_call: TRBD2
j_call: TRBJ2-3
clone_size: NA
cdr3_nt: TGTGCCAGCAGTGCACCTAGCGGGGAGACAGTTGAACCAGATACGCAGTATTTT
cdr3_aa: CASSAPSGETVEPDTQYF

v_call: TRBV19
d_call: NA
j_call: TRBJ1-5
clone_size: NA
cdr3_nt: TGTGCCAGTAGTCCGACAGGCAATCAGCCCCAGCATTTT
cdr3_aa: CASSPTGNQPQHF

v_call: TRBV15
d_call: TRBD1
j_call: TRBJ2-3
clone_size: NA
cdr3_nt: TGTGCCACCCGCTTGGGGACAGGGGACCGGGTTAGCACAGATACGCAGTATTTT
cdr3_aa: CATRLGTGDRVSTDTQYF

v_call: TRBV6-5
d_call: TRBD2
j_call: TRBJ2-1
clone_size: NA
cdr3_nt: TGTGCCAGCAGTTTACTAGCGGGAGAGTACAATGAGCAGTTCTTC
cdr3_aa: CASSLLAGEYNEQFF

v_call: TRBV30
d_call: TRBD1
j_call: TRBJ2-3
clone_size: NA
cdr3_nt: TGTGCCTGGAGTGTGAACGACAGGGTCTCGGATACGCAGTATTTT
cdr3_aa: CAWSVNDRVSDTQYF

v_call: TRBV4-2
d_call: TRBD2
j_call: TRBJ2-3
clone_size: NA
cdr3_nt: TGTGCCAGCAGCCAAGATCCCGGACTAGCGGGAGTTGTGACAGATACGCAGTATTTT
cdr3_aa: CASSQDPGLAGVVTDTQYF

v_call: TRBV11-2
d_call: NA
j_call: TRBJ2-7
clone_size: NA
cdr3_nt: TGTGCCAGCAGCTTAGGCGAGCAGTACTTC
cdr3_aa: CASSLGEQYF

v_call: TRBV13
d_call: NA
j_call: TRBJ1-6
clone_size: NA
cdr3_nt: TGTGCCAGCAGCGCCAGGCAGGGAAACTATAATTCACCCCTCCACTTT
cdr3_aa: CASSARQGNYNSPLHF

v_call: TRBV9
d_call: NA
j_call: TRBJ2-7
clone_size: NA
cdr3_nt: TGTGCCAGCAGCGTAGGGGGCGAGCAGTACTTC
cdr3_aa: CASSVGGEQYF

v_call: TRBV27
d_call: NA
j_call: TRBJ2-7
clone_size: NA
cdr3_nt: TGTGCCAGCAGTTTAACAGGGCCCTACGAGCAGTACTTC
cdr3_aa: CASSLTGPYEQYF

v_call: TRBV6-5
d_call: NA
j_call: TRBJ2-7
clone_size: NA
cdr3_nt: TGTGCCAGCAGTCCGGGGCGCATAAATTACGAGCAGTACTTC
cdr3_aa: CASSPGRINYEQYF

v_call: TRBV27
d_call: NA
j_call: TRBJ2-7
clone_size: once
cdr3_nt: TGTGCCAGCAGTCCTCTCCGACCCGCCGGAGGGGTCGAGCAGTACTTC
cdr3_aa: CASSPLRPAGGVEQYF

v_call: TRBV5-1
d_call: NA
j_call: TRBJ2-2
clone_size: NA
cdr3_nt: TGCGCCAGCAGCTTGTCCCCAGGGGCGAACACCGGGGAGCTGTTTTTT
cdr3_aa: CASSLSPGANTGELFF

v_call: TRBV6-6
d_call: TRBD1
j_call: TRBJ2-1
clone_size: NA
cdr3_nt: TGTGCCAGCAGTTACCCAGACAGGGGGCCCTACAATGAGCAGTTCTTC
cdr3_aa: CASSYPDRGPYNEQFF

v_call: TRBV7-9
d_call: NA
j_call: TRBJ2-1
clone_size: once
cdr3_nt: TGTGCCAGCAGCTTGGGTACAGGGAGGGAGTCCTACAATGAGCAGTTCTTC
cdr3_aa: CASSLGTGRESYNEQFF

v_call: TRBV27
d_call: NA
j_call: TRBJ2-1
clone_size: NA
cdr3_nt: TGTGCCAGCAGTTTTATGGCCTACTCCTACAATGAGCAGTTCTTC
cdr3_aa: CASSFMAYSYNEQFF

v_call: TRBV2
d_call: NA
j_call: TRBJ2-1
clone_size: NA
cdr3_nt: TGTGCCAGCAGTGATGCCGTGGCAGACAATGAGCAGTTCTTC
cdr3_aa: CASSDAVADNEQFF

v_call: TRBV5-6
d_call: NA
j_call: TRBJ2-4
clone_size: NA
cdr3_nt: TGTGCCAGCAGCTTGCAGCAACGGAACATTCAGTACTTC
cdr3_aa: CASSLQQRNIQYF

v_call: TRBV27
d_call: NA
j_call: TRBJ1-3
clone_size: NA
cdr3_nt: TGTGCCAGCAGTTTATCTGGCACCTCTGGAAACACCATATATTTT
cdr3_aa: CASSLSGTSGNTIYF

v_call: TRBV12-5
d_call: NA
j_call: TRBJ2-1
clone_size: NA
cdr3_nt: TGTGCTAGTGGTTTGGTACCAGGGGCATACAATGAGCAGTTCTTC
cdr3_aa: CASGLVPGAYNEQFF

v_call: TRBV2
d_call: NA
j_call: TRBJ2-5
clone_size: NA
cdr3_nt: TGTGCCAGCAGTGACAACAGGGACCAAGAGACCCAGTACTTC
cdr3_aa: CASSDNRDQETQYF

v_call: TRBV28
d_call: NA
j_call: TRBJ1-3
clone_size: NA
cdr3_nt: TGTGCCAGCAGTCCCCCGAGCTCTGGAAACACCATATATTTT
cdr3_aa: CASSPPSSGNTIYF

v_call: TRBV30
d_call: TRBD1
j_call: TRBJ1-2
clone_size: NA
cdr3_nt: TGTGCCTGGAGTTCTTATCCGGGACAGGGCACCTATGGCTACACCTTC
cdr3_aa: CAWSSYPGQGTYGYTF

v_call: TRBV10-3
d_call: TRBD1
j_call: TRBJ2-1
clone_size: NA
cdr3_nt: TGTGCCATCACGAGGGGACAGGGTCTTGATGAGCAGTTCTTC
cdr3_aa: CAITRGQGLDEQFF

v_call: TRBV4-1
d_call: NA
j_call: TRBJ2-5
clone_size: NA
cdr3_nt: TGCGCCAGCAGCCAAACAGGACTGCCGGAAGAGACCCAGTACTTC
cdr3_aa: CASSQTGLPEETQYF

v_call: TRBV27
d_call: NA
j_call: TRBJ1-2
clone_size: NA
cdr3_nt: TGTGCCAGCAGTTTATCCGGGGCCTCCTTAGGTGGCTACACCTTC
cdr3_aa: CASSLSGASLGGYTF

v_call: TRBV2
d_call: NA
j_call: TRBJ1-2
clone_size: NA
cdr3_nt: TGTGCCGGGTCGGCAGGAACCGATTACTATGGCTACACCTTC
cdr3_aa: CAGSAGTDYYGYTF

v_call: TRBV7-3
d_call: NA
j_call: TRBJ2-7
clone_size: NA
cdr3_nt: TGTGCCAGCAGCTTAACAGGGTCAGACGAGCAGTACTTC
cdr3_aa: CASSLTGSDEQYF

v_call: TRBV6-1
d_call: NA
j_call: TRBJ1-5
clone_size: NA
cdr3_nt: TGTGCCAGCAGTGGGCAGAATGTCTATAGCAATCAGCCCCAGCATTTT
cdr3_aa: CASSGQNVYSNQPQHF

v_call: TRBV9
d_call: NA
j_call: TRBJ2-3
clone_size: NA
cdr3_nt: TGTGCCAGCAGCGTAGGAATTGGTGGCCTCACAGATACGCAGTATTTT
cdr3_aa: CASSVGIGGLTDTQYF

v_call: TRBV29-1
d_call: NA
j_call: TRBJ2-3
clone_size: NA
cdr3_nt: TGCAGCGTTGTAGGACGGGGCACAGATACGCAGTATTTT
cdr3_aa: CSVVGRGTDTQYF

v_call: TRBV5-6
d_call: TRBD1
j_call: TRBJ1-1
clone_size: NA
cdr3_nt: TGTGCCAGCAGCTGGACCGGGACAGGGGCCCACACTGAAGCTTTCTTT
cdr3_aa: CASSWTGTGAHTEAFF

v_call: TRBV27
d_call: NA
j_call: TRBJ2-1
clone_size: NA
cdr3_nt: TGTGCCAGCACCCCCTTTTCTTCTCATGGGGCCTACAATGAGCAGTTCTTC
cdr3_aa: CASTPFSSHGAYNEQFF